These 28 T cell receptor beta chains originate from one sample sequenced in a study of T cell responses to AZD1222 COVID-19 vaccine. Here immunoSEQ multiplex PCR was the method, and the copy in TCRdb shows in-frame clones only, minus some. The sample includes around 67,000 clones, roughly four fifths of them seen just once. This specimen was peripheral blood, taken 28 days after the second AZD1222 dose. These receptors were collected from an adult who received the AZD1222 COVID-19 vaccine.

Sample share makes this clone medium-sized. The genes are TRBV4-2 and TRBJ1-5; a possible D gene is TRBD1 (5 bases). Trimming took 3 bases from V and 3 from J, leaving 9 bases between them. In germline, CDR1 is LGHNA, CDR2 YNFKEQ. The CDR3 is 14 amino acids. The CDR3 reads CASSQRQFNQPQHF. The DNA of the CDR3 is TGTGCCAGCAGCCAGAGACAGTTCAATCAGCCCCAGCATTTT.

This clone was recorded only once. The V gene is TRBV5-1, the J gene TRBJ2-7; no firm D call. Germline CDR1 reads SGHRS; CDR2 reads YFSETQ. The CDR3 consists of 11 residues. The V gene lost 3 bases and the J gene lost 1 base, with 2 bases spanning the gap. The CDR3 DNA follows: TGCGCCAGCAGCTCTTCCTACGAGCAGTACTTC. It yields the protein CASSSSYEQYF.

This chain joins TRBV12-3 or TRBV12-4 and TRBJ1-2; a possible D gene is TRBD1 (6 bases). Trimming shortened V by 6 bases and J by 3 bases, and 11 bases separated the two germline ends. CDR3 length: 13 amino acids. The CDR3 nucleotides are TGTGCCAGCAGGGGGGGCGCGGACTATGGCTACACCTTC. Its protein product is CASRGGADYGYTF.

This sequence joins TRBV2 and TRBJ2-2; perhaps TRBD1 as D (6 bases). There are 14 residues in the CDR3. CDR1 SNHLY and CDR2 FYNNEI come from the germline V gene. The germline V and J ends were trimmed by 7 bases and 1 base, with 10 bases remaining between them. In DNA form, the CDR3 reads TGTGCCAGCAAACGGACAGAGAACACCGGGGAGCTGTTTTTT. This gives the protein CASKRTENTGELFF.

The chain couples TRBV12-3 or TRBV12-4 to TRBJ1-5; D is perhaps TRBD1 (5 bases). The CDR3 runs to 13 residues. V gave up 6 bases and J gave up 1 base, with 7 bases separating them. The CDR3 sequence is CASRGLSNQPQHF. CDR3 bases: TGTGCCAGCAGGGGGCTCAGCAATCAGCCCCAGCATTTT.

The rearrangement links TRBV7-9 to TRBJ2-1, with 11 positions matching TRBD2. In germline, CDR1 is SEHNR, CDR2 FQNEAQ (reference sequence). This CDR3 has 12 amino acids. After removal of 5 bases from V and 15 bases from J, the junction contained 6 bases not matched to a gene. DNA of the CDR3: TGTGCCAGCAGCGTGACTAGCGGGGTCCCGTTCTTC. Translation gives CASSVTSGVPFF.

V and J are TRBV3-1 (or the pseudogene TRBV3-2) and TRBJ2-1; D may be TRBD1 (5 bases). CDR1 and CDR2 (germline): LGHDT, YNNKEL (reference sequence). The CDR3 length is 12 residues. V lost 3 bases to trimming and J lost 10 bases, with 10 bases between them. DNA of the CDR3: TGTGCCAGCAGCCAGTTGGCAGGGGAGCAGTTCTTC. Protein product: CASSQLAGEQFF.

This clone was detected once. The junction departs from germline at one end; a sequencing error may be responsible. This sequence joins TRBV5-4 and TRBJ2-2, with a weak D call TRBD1 (7 bases). This CDR3 spans 15 amino acids. Germline V gives CDR1 SGHNT, CDR2 YYREEE (reference sequence). The CDR3, as DNA: TGTGCCAGCAGTTTGGGGCAGGGGGAGGTCGGGGAGCTGTTTTTT. It translates to CASSLGQGEVGELFF.

This clone was detected only once. This rearrangement joins TRBV19 to TRBJ1-5; a possible D gene is TRBD1 (6 bases). The CDR3 loop spans 14 amino acids. The germline CDR1 and CDR2 sequences are LNHDA and SQIVND (reference sequence). V was trimmed by 4 bases and J by 1 base, leaving 8 bases between them. The CDR3 bases are TGTGCCAGTAGTAATACAGGGAGCAATCAGCCCCAGCATTTT. Translated: CASSNTGSNQPQHF.

J is TRBJ1-2 and V is TRBV27, with a possible D match to TRBD1 (5 bases). Deletions cut 3 bases from V and 4 bases from J, with 21 bases between. The CDR3 is 17 amino acids. Germline CDR1 reads MNHEY; CDR2 reads SMNVEV (reference sequence). This CDR3 is CASSFSAGELLSYGYTF. The CDR3 DNA reads TGTGCCAGCAGTTTCAGTGCGGGGGAACTTCTCTCCTATGGCTACACCTTC.

This clone appeared once. The CDR3 protein is CASRPETTRNYGYTF. CDR3 nucleotides: TGTGCCAGCAGACCTGAGACCACCAGGAACTATGGCTACACCTTC. The chain combines TRBV7-9 with TRBJ1-2; D remains unclear. Per germline, CDR1 SEHNR and CDR2 FQNEAQ (reference sequence). Trimming took off 6 bases at V and 2 bases at J, with 16 bases between the two ends. This CDR3 is 15 amino acids long.

The J gene is TRBJ2-7, the V gene TRBV29-1; weak D call: TRBD1 (6 bases). The CDR3 runs 11 residues. CDR1 and CDR2 (germline): SQVTM, ANQGSEA. V was cut by 1 base and J by 5 bases, with 6 bases left in between. CDR3 amino acids: CSVEAGDEQYF. In nucleotides, the CDR3 is TGCAGCGTTGAAGCAGGGGACGAGCAGTACTTC.

This clone appeared a few times. The gene calls are TRBV6-5 and TRBJ1-6; the D is unclear. CDR1 is MNHEY and CDR2 is SVGAGI in the germline V gene. The CDR3 has 16 amino acids. V gave up 4 bases and J gave up 5 bases, with 15 bases separating them. CDR3 sequence reads: CASSFLFRRDNSPLHF. As DNA, the CDR3 is TGTGCCAGCAGTTTCCTGTTTAGGAGGGATAATTCACCCCTCCACTTT.

This clone was seen just once. The rearrangement joins TRBV4-2 to TRBJ1-5; no firm D call. Trimming stripped 1 base from V and 5 bases from J, with 9 bases between. CDR1 is LGHNA, CDR2 YNFKEQ, per germline. The CDR3 extends over 14 amino acids. CDR3 region: CASSQVSGDQPQHF. In DNA, the CDR3 is TGTGCCAGCAGCCAAGTGTCTGGCGATCAGCCCCAGCATTTT.

This clone was seen more than once but under ten times. The chain carries TRBV7-6 and TRBJ2-6; D is unresolved. Trimming took 1 base from V and 2 from J, leaving 3 bases between them. Looked up from germline, CDR1 is SGHVS and CDR2 is FNYEAQ. This CDR3 has 14 residues. Written as DNA, the CDR3 is TGTGCCAGCAGCTTAGAACCTGGGGCCAACGTCCTGACTTTC. Amino acids: CASSLEPGANVLTF.

This chain joins TRBV2 and TRBJ1-1; D is undetermined. The CDR3 covers 13 residues. Germline lookup yields CDR1 SNHLY and CDR2 FYNNEI. V was shortened by 8 bases and J by 2 bases, with 12 bases between the two germline ends. CDR3 coding DNA: TGTGCCAGCGGGTCGGAGACCAACACTGAAGCTTTCTTT. This encodes CASGSETNTEAFF.

This chain uses TRBV18 with TRBJ2-7, with 7 bases fitting TRBD1. CDR1 KGHSH and CDR2 LQKENI come from the germline V gene. J lost 0 bases, V lost 4 bases, and 3 bases had no gene match. CDR3 length: 14 amino acids. The CDR3 sequence: CASSLGQVSYEQYF. CDR3 nucleotides: TGTGCCAGCTCACTCGGACAGGTCTCCTACGAGCAGTACTTC.

The chain has TRBV19 and TRBJ2-2; possible D gene TRBD2, 6 bases. Per the germline V gene, CDR1 is LNHDA and CDR2 is SQIVND (reference sequence). This CDR3 is built from 14 residues. Trimming took 7 bases from V and 0 from J, leaving 9 bases between them. The CDR3 protein is CASTRTTNTGELFF. As DNA, the CDR3 is TGTGCCAGTACCAGGACTACGAACACCGGGGAGCTGTTTTTT.

V is TRBV19 and J is TRBJ2-5, with 14 positions matching TRBD2. CDR3 length: 16 residues. Per germline, CDR1 LNHDA and CDR2 SQIVND (reference sequence). Trimming cost V 4 bases and J 1 base; bases outside gene matches: 2. CDR3 amino acids: CASSTGLAGAQETQYF. In nucleotides, the CDR3 is TGTGCCAGTAGTACGGGACTAGCGGGGGCCCAAGAGACCCAGTACTTC.

The V call is TRBV6-4, the J call TRBJ2-7, with 9 nucleotides matching TRBD2. The CDR3 totals 14 residues. Germline V gene lookup returns CDR1 MRHNA and CDR2 SNTAGT. The J segment lost 6 bases and the V segment lost 3 bases, leaving 6 bases of the junction unmatched. The CDR3: CASSERGGLGEQYF. CDR3 bases: TGTGCCAGCAGTGAGCGGGGGGGCCTCGGCGAGCAGTACTTC.

This chain connects TRBV12-5 to TRBJ1-4; a weak D match, TRBD1 (5 bases). Germline CDR1 and CDR2: LGHNT and FRNRAP. The V end lost 6 bases, the J end lost 5 bases, and 16 bases lay between the germline ends. This CDR3 comprises 15 residues. In DNA, the CDR3 is TGTGCTAGTGGCCCCGTTGGGGGGGAAAATGAAAAACTGTTTTTT. This codes for CASGPVGGENEKLFF.

The chain uses TRBV10-3 and TRBJ2-3; a possible D gene is TRBD1 (5 bases). From germline, CDR1 is ENHRY and CDR2 SYGVKD. There are 12 residues in the CDR3. The V gene lost 5 bases and the J gene lost 3 bases, with 6 bases spanning the gap. CDR3 region: CAISPGTDTQYF. CDR3 bases: TGTGCCATCAGTCCAGGGACAGATACGCAGTATTTT.

The J gene is TRBJ2-7, the V gene TRBV10-3; the match to TRBD1 covers 9 bases. Germline CDR1 is ENHRY and CDR2 is SYGVKD. The CDR3 length is 15 residues. V was pared by 6 bases and J by 3 bases, with 9 bases of the junction left unmatched. CDR3 sequence: CAIRERDREGYEQYF. As DNA, the CDR3 is TGTGCCATCAGAGAAAGGGACAGGGAGGGCTACGAGCAGTACTTC.

This clone was detected once. The V and J genes are TRBV28 and TRBJ2-5; D is uncertain. V was pared by 1 base and J by 4 bases, with 13 bases between. Germline CDR1 is MDHEN and CDR2 is SYDVKM. The CDR3 runs to 15 residues. The CDR3: CASSLSPETGETQYF. Written as DNA, the CDR3 is TGTGCCAGCAGTTTATCCCCTGAAACGGGAGAGACCCAGTACTTC.

This chain uses TRBV5-4 with TRBJ1-1; D perhaps matches TRBD1 (5 bases). CDR1 and CDR2 (germline): SGHNT, YYREEE (reference sequence). The CDR3 has 13 amino acids. V was pared by 3 bases and J by 3 bases, with 9 bases between. The CDR3 sequence: CASSWGRDTEAFF. CDR3 nucleotides: TGTGCCAGCAGCTGGGGACGGGACACTGAAGCTTTCTTT.

This chain joins TRBV18 and TRBJ2-6; D not certain. Deletions cut 6 bases from V and 4 bases from J, with 16 bases between. The CDR3 contains 16 residues. Germline CDR1 KGHSH, CDR2 LQKENI. The CDR3 spells CASSPTVAGGANVLTF. Written as DNA, the CDR3 is TGTGCCAGCTCCCCGACCGTAGCCGGGGGGGCCAACGTCCTGACTTTC. The whole variable domain, remainder taken from reference TRBV18 and TRBJ2-6, is NAGVMQNPRHLVRRRGQEARLRCSPMKGHSHVYWYRQLPEEGLKFMVYLQKENIIDESGMPKERFSAEFPKEGPSILRIQQVVRGDSAAYFCASSPTVAGGANVLTFGAGSRLTVL.

The chain joins TRBV19 to TRBJ1-6, with 10 bases that match TRBD1. The CDR3 loop spans 14 amino acids. With V trimmed by 8 bases and J by 8 bases, 6 bases remained unmatched. Germline loops: CDR1 LNHDA, CDR2 SQIVND (reference sequence). The CDR3 sequence is CASARDRGYSPLHF. In DNA, the CDR3 is TGTGCCAGTGCTCGGGACAGGGGTTATTCACCCCTCCACTTT.

V is TRBV27 and J is TRBJ2-2, with D perhaps matching TRBD2 (5 bases). The germline CDR1 and CDR2 sequences are MNHEY and SMNVEV (reference sequence). This CDR3 has 13 amino acids. V dropped 5 bases and J dropped 7 bases, with 11 bases sitting between them. The chain's CDR3 is CASSPRRVGELFF. The CDR3 DNA is TGTGCCAGCAGTCCTAGGCGGGTCGGGGAGCTGTTTTTT.